This TCR beta chain comes out of a study of T cells after yellow fever vaccination. Overall study results and limits: At approximately 96% for CD4 and approximately 89% for CD8, most primary-vaccination clones showed up again after the booster. Contamination by abundant bulk-population clonotypes could be present in FACS-sorted repertoires.

V was clipped by 5 bases and J by 8 bases, with 21 bases between them. The V gene's germline CDR1 is SQVTM and CDR2 ANQGSEA. This CDR3 contains 14 residues. This clonotype has at least ten counts. Template switching by 5'RACE produced TCR cDNA, adding a universal primer site and UMIs. TCRdb called the 5' RACE reads again in MiXCR, with one record for every CDR3 protein. The data show 45,000 to 65,000 distinct CDR3 sequences, 6.5% to 8% seen once. The V call is TRBV29-1, the J call TRBJ1-2, with D maybe TRBD1 (6 bases). The specimen comprised CD8+ T cells not binding an NS4B(214-222) dextramer, sorted from PBMCs, sampled approximately 47 days after the first yellow fever vaccination. The clonotype was recovered from a man younger than 30 who received the YFV17D yellow fever vaccine. In nucleotides, the CDR3 is TGCAGCGTTCATGATCCCTCAGGGGTTTACGGCTACACCTTC. It yields the protein CSVHDPSGVYGYTF.